The sequence of this T cell receptor (beta chain) was determined in a study of blood T cells in healthy people across ages. The table lists this clonotype with many counts. The CDR3 runs to 11 residues. Trimming left V 6 bases short and J 5 bases short, with 8 bases between. PCR was performed a second time for 7 to 11 cycles using a sample-barcoded 5' primer and a J-beta primer mix. TCRdb reprocessed the 5' RACE reads via MiXCR and lists one record per CDR3 protein. The data hold some 930,000 distinct CDR3 sequences, with approximately 32% observed a single time. The sample also formed part of further work on T cells of mothers and their children.

This TCR came from a woman aged 40 to 49 in good health. Sequenced sample: blood. The chain carries TRBV12-3 or TRBV12-4 and TRBJ2-7; D remains unclear. The CDR3 loop is CASSSFHEQYF. CDR3 in DNA: TGTGCCAGCAGCTCCTTTCACGAGCAGTACTTC.